These T cell receptor beta chains were read from a single sample in a study of a mutant IDH1 vaccine in newly diagnosed glioma. Data came from immunoSEQ multiplex PCR; TCRdb stores just in-frame clones and leaves some out. Found here are about 38,000 clones, 81% of them singletons; the top ten hold about 5.5%. The antigens these receptors bind are not known. Sequencing was performed on PBMCs, taken from a glioma patient whose treatment included an IDH1 peptide vaccine. These receptor sequences come from a man in his forties with glioma. CDR3s include the opening cysteine and the closing phenylalanine or tryptophan. The D gene is left open where the match is weak. Rows give clone size only sometimes, using once, few, many, or a class for an expanded clone.

cdr3_aa | cdr3_length | d_call | clone_size | j_call | v_call
CASTPLPGQIDEQYF | 15 | TRBD1 | - | TRBJ2-7 | TRBV4-2
CASSQDHLGNHYEQYF | 16 | - | - | - | TRBV4-3
CASSPAGHSEQFF | 13 | - | - | TRBJ2-1 | TRBV7-9
CASSFSSTDTQYF | 13 | - | - | TRBJ2-3 | TRBV19
CASSVGSNTEAFF | 13 | - | - | TRBJ1-1 | TRBV9
CASTLPTRTGPNYGYTF | 17 | TRBD1 | - | TRBJ1-2 | TRBV5-6
CASSPTANSYEQYF | 14 | - | - | TRBJ2-7 | TRBV6-5
CASSQEEGTGSYEQYF | 16 | - | - | TRBJ2-7 | TRBV7-9
CASSPQRGDTEAFF | 14 | - | - | TRBJ1-1 | TRBV18
CASSQEAGGGNSPLHF | 16 | TRBD1 | - | TRBJ1-6 | TRBV4-3
CASSFTGLAGSYEQYF | 16 | TRBD2 | once | TRBJ2-7 | TRBV5-6
CASSRRSMNTEAFF | 14 | - | - | TRBJ1-1 | TRBV7-2
CAWTNPEWGNTIYF | 14 | - | - | TRBJ1-3 | TRBV30
CASSENPDGQETQYF | 15 | - | once | TRBJ2-5 | TRBV6-4
CASSLVPGTHTQYNEQFF | 18 | - | - | TRBJ2-1 | TRBV7-6
CASSYSGTKLSYEQYF | 16 | - | - | TRBJ2-7 | TRBV6-6
CASSRYRRPEQYF | 13 | - | - | TRBJ2-7 | TRBV28
CASSLAPQGDTQYF | 14 | - | - | TRBJ2-3 | TRBV5-5
CASSLDFRAGGTRETQYF | 18 | TRBD1 | once | TRBJ2-5 | TRBV11-2
CASSLNPSGNEQFF | 14 | - | - | TRBJ2-1 | TRBV7-2
CASSPDRSSYEQYF | 14 | TRBD1 | - | TRBJ2-7 | TRBV5-4
CASSEPAENYGYTF | 14 | - | - | TRBJ1-2 | TRBV6-1
CASSSAVRGGQPQHF | 15 | - | few | TRBJ1-5 | TRBV19
CASSLEDRGRNQPQHF | 16 | TRBD1 | few | TRBJ1-5 | TRBV5-8
CASSPGQSYGYTF | 13 | TRBD1 | - | TRBJ1-2 | TRBV18
CAWNQGYNYGYTF | 13 | - | - | TRBJ1-2 | TRBV30
CASRPPGGRGELFF | 14 | TRBD1 | few | TRBJ2-2 | TRBV7-9
CASSQRGGVNYGYTF | 15 | TRBD1 | - | TRBJ1-2 | TRBV4-3
CASSRGLAGGRRETQYF | 17 | TRBD2 | - | TRBJ2-5 | TRBV7-8
CASSLARTVNEKLFF | 15 | - | - | TRBJ1-4 | TRBV7-8
CASRLRSGAGGELFF | 15 | - | few | TRBJ2-2 | TRBV14
CASSLGRGNTEAFF | 14 | - | few | TRBJ1-1 | TRBV5-1
CASSETQATSGTVKNIQYF | 19 | TRBD2 | - | TRBJ2-4 | TRBV2
CASRTGQRHMNTEAFF | 16 | - | - | TRBJ1-1 | TRBV28
CASSPQGGRTDTQYF | 15 | - | - | TRBJ2-3 | TRBV7-2
CASSQRGQGITEAFF | 15 | TRBD1 | - | TRBJ1-1 | TRBV4-3
CASSSAVQGNYGYTF | 15 | - | - | TRBJ1-2 | TRBV7-2
CASSLSPGGGYGYTF | 15 | - | - | TRBJ1-2 | TRBV27
CASRDYGYTF | 10 | - | - | TRBJ1-2 | TRBV19
CASSYGEGRSGERVFF | 16 | - | - | TRBJ1-4 | TRBV6-6
CASITGGGIDTQYF | 14 | TRBD2 | - | TRBJ2-3 | TRBV6-1
CASGPRTSLEQYF | 13 | TRBD2 | - | TRBJ2-7 | TRBV12-5
CASSPGAGPNYGYTF | 15 | - | - | TRBJ1-2 | TRBV7-2
CASSEAPGQDSWNSGNTIYF | 20 | TRBD1 | - | TRBJ1-3 | TRBV6-1
CASSLVGGVADTQYF | 15 | - | - | TRBJ2-3 | TRBV28
CASSLDDSELRNEQFF | 16 | - | - | TRBJ2-1 | TRBV5-1
CASSLGLAGATYEQYF | 16 | TRBD2 | - | - | TRBV7-2
CASSYSTGAMNTEAFF | 16 | - | - | TRBJ1-1 | TRBV6-5
CASSPINAVGVWTQYF | 16 | - | - | TRBJ2-5 | TRBV5-1
CASSPGRRNTEAFF | 14 | - | medium-sized | TRBJ1-1 | TRBV5-8
CASSLAPGQGLTEAFF | 16 | TRBD1 | few | TRBJ1-1 | TRBV5-1
CASSPLGTGGPFEAFF | 16 | TRBD1 | - | TRBJ1-1 | TRBV18
CASSIGGTTEAFF | 13 | - | few | TRBJ1-1 | TRBV6-5